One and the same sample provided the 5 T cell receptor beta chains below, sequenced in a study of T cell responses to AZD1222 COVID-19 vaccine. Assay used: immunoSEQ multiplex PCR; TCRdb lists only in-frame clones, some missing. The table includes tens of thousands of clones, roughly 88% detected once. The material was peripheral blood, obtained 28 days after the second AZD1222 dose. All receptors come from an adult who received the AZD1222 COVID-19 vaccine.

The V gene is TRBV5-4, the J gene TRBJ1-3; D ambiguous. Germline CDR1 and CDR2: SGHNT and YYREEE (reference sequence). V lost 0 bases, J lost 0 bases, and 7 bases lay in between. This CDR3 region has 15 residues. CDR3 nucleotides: TGTGCCAGCAGCTTGGATTTAGGCTCTGGAAACACCATATATTTT. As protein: CASSLDLGSGNTIYF.

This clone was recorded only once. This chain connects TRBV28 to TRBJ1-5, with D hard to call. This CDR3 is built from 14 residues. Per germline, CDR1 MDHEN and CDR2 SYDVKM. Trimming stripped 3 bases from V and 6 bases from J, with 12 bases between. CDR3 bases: TGTGCCAGCAGTTTGGCGGAAGGGCTTCAGCCCCAGCATTTT. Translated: CASSLAEGLQPQHF.

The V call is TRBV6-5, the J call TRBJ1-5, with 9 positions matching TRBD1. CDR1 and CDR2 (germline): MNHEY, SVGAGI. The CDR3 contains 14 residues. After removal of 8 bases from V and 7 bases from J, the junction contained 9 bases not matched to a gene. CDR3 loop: CASGRDRVNQPQHF. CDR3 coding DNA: TGTGCCAGCGGGAGGGACAGGGTAAACCAGCCCCAGCATTTT.

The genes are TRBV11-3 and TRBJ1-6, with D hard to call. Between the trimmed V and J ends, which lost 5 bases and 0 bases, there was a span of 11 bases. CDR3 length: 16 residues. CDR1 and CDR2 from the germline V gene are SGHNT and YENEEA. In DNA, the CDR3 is TGTGCCAGCAGCCCTAGGAGTCGCTCCTATAATTCACCCCTCCACTTT. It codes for CASSPRSRSYNSPLHF. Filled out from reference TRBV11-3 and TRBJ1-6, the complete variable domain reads EAGVVQSPRYKIIEKKQPVAFWCNPISGHNTLYWYLQNLGQGPELLIRYENEEAVDDSQLPKDRFSAERLKGVDSTLKIQPAELGDSAVYLCASSPRSRSYNSPLHFGNGTRLTVT.

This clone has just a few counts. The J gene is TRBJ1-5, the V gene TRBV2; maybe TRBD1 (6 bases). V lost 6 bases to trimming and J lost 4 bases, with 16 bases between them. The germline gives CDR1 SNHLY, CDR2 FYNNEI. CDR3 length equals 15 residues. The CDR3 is CASRHREGINQPQHF. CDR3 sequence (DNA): TGTGCCAGCAGACACAGGGAAGGCATAAATCAGCCCCAGCATTTT.